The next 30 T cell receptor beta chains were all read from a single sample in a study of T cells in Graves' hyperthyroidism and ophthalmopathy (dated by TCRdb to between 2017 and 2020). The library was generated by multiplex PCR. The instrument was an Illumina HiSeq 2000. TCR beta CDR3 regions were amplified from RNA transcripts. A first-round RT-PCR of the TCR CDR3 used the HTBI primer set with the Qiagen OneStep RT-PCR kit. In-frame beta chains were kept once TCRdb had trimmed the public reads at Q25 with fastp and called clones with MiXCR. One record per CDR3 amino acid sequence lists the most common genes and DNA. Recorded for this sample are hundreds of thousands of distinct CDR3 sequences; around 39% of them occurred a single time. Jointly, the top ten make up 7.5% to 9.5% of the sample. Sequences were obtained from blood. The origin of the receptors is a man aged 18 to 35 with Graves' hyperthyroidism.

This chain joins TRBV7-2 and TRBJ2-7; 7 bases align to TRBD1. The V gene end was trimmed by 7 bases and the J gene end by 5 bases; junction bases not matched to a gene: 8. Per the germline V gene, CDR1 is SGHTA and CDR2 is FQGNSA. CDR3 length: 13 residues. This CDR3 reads CASTPRQGHEQYF. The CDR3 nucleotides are TGTGCCAGCACCCCCCGACAGGGCCACGAGCAGTACTTC.

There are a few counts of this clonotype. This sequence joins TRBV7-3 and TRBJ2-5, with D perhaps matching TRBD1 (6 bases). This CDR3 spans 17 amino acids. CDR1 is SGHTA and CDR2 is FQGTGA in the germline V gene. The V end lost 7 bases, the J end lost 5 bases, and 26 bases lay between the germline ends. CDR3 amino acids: CASTLLSGRGSRETQYF. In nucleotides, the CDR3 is TGTGCCAGCACCCTCCTCTCGGGAAGGGGGTCCAGGGAGACCCAGTACTTC.

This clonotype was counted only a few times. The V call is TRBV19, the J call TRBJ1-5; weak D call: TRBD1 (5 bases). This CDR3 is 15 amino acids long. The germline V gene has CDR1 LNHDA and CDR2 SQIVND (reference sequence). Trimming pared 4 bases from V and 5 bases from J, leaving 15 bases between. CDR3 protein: CASSTTSGGYQPQHF. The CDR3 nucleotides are TGTGCCAGTAGTACCACCTCGGGGGGATATCAGCCCCAGCATTTT.

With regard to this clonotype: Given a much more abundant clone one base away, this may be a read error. DNA of the CDR3: TGTGCCAGCAGCCGAGAACCCGGACAGCTCTACGAGCAGTACTTC. This gives the protein CASSREPGQLYEQYF. The J gene is TRBJ2-7, the V gene TRBV7-2, with D possibly being TRBD1 (6 bases). The CDR3 extends over 15 amino acids. Germline V lookup: CDR1 SGHTA, CDR2 FQGNSA. The V end lost 5 bases, the J end lost 3 bases, and 17 bases lay between the germline ends.

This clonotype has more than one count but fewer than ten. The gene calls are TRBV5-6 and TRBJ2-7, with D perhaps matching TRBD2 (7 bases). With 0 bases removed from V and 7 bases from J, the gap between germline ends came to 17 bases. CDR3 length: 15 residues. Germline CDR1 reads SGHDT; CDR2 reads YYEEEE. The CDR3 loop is CASSLGGRGAWEQYF. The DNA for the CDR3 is TGTGCCAGCAGCTTGGGGGGCCGGGGGGCCTGGGAGCAGTACTTC.

The CDR3, as DNA: TGCAGCGCAAATCAGGGGAAGTGGGAAAAACTGTTTTTT. This translates into CSANQGKWEKLFF. The rearrangement joins TRBV29-1 to TRBJ1-4, with a possible D match to TRBD1 (6 bases). The ends were cut back, 7 bases at V and 8 bases at J, with 17 bases in the middle. Germline V gene data show CDR1 as SQVTM and CDR2 as ANQGSEA. This CDR3 has 13 amino acids.

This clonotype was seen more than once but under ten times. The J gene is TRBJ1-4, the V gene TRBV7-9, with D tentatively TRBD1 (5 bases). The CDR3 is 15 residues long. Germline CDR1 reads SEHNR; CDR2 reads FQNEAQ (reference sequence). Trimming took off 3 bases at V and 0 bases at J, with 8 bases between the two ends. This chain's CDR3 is CASSFGGATNEKLFF. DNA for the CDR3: TGTGCCAGCAGCTTTGGGGGAGCAACTAATGAAAAACTGTTTTTT.

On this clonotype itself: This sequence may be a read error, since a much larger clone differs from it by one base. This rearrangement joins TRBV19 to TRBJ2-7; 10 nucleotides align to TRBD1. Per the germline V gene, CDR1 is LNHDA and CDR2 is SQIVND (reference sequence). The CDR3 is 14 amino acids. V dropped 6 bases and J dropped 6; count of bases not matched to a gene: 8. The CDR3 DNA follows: TGTGCCAGTAGGCCCCGGGACAGGGGCGGCGAGCAGTACTTC. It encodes CASRPRDRGGEQYF.

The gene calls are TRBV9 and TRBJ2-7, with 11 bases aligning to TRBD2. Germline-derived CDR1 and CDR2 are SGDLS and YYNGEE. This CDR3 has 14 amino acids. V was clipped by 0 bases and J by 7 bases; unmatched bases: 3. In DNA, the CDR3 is TGTGCCAGCAGCGTAGACCTAGCGGGGGGTGAGCAGTACTTC. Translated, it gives CASSVDLAGGEQYF.

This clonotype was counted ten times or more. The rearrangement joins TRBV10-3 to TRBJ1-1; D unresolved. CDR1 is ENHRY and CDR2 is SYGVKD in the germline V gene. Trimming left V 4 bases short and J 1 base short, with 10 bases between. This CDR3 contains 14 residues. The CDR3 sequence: CAISGTERNTEAFF. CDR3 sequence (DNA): TGTGCCATCAGTGGGACGGAACGGAACACTGAAGCTTTCTTT.

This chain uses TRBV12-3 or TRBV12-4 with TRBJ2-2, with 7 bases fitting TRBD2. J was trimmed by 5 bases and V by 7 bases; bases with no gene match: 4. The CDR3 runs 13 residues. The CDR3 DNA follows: TGTGCCAGCATCGGGCGGGGGACCGGGGAGCTGTTTTTT. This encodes CASIGRGTGELFF.

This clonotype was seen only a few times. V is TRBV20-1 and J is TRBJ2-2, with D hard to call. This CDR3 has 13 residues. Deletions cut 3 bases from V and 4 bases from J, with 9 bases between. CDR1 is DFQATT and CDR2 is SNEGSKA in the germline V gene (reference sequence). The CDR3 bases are TGCAGTGCTAGTAGGCAGTCCACCGGGGAGCTGTTTTTT. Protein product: CSASRQSTGELFF.

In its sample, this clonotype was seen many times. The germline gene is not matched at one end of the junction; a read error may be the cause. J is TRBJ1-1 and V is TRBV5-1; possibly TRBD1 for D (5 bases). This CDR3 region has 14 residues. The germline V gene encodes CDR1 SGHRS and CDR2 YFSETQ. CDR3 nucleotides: TGTGCCAGTAGTCTTCAGGGAGGGAACACTGAAGCTTTCTTT. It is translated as CASSLQGGNTEAFF.

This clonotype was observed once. The CDR3 loop is CATSRERVGVETQHF. DNA of the CDR3: TGTGCCACCAGCAGAGAGAGAGTGGGGGTCGAGACCCAGCATTTT. V gene TRBV15 combines with J gene TRBJ1-5; a possible D gene is TRBD1 (5 bases). The CDR3 is 15 residues long. Germline values: CDR1 LNHNV, CDR2 YYDKDF (reference sequence). Trimming shortened V by 0 bases and J by 11 bases, and 17 bases separated the two germline ends.

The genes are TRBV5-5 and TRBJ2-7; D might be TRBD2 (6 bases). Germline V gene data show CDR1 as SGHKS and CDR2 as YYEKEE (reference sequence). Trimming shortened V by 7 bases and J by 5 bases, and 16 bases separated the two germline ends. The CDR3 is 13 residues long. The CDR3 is CASEGREWNEQYF. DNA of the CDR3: TGTGCCAGCGAGGGACGGGAGTGGAACGAGCAGTACTTC.

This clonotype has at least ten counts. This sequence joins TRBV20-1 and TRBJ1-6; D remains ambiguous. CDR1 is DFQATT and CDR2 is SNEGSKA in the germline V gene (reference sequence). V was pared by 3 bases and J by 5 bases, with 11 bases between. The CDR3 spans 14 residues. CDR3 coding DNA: TGCAGTGCTAGCCGTGACGCGAATAATTCACCCCTCCACTTT. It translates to CSASRDANNSPLHF.

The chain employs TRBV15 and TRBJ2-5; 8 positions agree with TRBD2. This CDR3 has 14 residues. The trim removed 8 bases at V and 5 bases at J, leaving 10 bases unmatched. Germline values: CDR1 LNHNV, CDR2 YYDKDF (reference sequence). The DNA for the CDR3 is TGTGCCACCTCTCGGGCGGGGGGCATGGAGACCCAGTACTTC. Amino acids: CATSRAGGMETQYF.

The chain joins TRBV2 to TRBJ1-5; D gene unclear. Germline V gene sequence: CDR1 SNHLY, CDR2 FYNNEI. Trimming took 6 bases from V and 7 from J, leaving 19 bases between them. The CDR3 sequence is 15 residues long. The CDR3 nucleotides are TGTGCCAGCAGCCAAGATTGGAGGGAGGGCCAGCCCCAGCATTTT. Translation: CASSQDWREGQPQHF.

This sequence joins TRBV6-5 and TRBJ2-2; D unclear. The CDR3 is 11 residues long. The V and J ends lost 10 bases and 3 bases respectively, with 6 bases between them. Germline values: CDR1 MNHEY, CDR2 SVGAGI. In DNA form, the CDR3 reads TGTGCCACCGGAGACACCGGGGAGCTGTTTTTT. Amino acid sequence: CATGDTGELFF.

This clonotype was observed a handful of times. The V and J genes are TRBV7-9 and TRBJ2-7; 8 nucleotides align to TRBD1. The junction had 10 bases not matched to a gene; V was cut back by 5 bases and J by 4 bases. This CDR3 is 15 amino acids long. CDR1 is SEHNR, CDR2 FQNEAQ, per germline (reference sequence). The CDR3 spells CASSASGTGYYEQYF. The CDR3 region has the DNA TGTGCCAGCAGCGCCTCCGGGACAGGCTATTACGAGCAGTACTTC.

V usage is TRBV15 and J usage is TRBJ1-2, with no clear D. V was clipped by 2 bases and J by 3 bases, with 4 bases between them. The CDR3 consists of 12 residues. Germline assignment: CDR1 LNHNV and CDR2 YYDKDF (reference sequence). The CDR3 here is CATSRLDYGYTF. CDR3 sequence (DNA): TGTGCCACCAGCAGATTGGACTATGGCTACACCTTC.

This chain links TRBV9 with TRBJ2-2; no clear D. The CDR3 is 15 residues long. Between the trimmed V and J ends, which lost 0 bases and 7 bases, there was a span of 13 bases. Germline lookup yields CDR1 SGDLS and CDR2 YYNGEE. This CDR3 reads CASSVGGVSSGELFF. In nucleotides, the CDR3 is TGTGCCAGCAGCGTAGGTGGCGTTTCTAGCGGGGAGCTGTTTTTT.

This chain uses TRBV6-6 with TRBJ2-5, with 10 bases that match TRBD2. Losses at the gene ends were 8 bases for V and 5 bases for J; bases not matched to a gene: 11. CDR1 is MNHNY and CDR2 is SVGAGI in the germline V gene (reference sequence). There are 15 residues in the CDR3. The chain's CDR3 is CASSEASGSWETQYF. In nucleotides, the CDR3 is TGTGCCAGCTCGGAGGCTAGCGGGAGTTGGGAGACCCAGTACTTC.

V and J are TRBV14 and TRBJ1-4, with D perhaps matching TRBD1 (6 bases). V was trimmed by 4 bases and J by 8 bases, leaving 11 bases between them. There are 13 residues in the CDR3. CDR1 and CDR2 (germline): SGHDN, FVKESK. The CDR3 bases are TGTGCCAGCAGCCCGGGACACGGGGAAAAACTGTTTTTT. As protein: CASSPGHGEKLFF.

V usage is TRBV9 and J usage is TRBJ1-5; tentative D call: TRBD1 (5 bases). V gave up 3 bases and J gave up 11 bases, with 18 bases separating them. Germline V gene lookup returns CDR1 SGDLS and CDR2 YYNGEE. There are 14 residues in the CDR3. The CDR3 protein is CASSGGGRGETQHF. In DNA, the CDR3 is TGTGCCAGCAGCGGGGGGGGTCGGGGGGAGACCCAGCATTTT.

CDR3 residues: CASSLRTNEQYF. CDR3 coding DNA: TGTGCCAGCAGCTTAAGGACCAACGAGCAGTACTTC. This rearrangement joins TRBV5-8 to TRBJ2-7, with D unresolved. V was clipped by 2 bases and J by 5 bases, with 8 bases between them. Germline assignment: CDR1 SGHTS and CDR2 YDEGEE. The CDR3 is 12 residues long. Looking up the rest from reference TRBV5-8 and TRBJ2-7 gives the full variable domain: EAGVTQSPTHLIKTRGQQATLRCSPISGHTSVYWYQQALGLGLQFLLWYDEGEERNRGNFPPRFSGRQFPNYSSELNVNALELEDSALYLCASSLRTNEQYFGPGTRLTVT.

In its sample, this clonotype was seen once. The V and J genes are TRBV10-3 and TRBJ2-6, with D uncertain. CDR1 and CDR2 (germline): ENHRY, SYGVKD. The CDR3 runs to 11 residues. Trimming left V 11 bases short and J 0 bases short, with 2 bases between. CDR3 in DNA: TGTGCCCTCTCTGGGGCCAACGTCCTGACTTTC. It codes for CALSGANVLTF.

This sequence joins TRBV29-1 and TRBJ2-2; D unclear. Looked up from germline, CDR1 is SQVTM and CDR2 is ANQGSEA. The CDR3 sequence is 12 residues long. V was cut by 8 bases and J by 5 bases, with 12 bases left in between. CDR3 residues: CSLHRLTGELFF. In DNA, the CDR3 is TGCAGCCTCCATCGTTTAACCGGGGAGCTGTTTTTT.

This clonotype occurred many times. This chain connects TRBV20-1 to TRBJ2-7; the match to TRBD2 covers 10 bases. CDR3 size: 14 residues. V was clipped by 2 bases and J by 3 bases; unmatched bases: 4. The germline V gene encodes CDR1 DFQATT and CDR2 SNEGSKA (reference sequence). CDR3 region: CSARPLAGRYEQYF. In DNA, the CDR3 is TGCAGTGCTAGACCACTAGCGGGGCGCTACGAGCAGTACTTC.

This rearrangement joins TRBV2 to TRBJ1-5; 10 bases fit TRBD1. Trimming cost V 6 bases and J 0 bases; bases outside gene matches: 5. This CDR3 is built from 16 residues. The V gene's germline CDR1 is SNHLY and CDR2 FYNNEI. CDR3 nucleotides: TGTGCCAGCAGCCAGGACAGGGGGTATAGCAATCAGCCCCAGCATTTT. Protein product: CASSQDRGYSNQPQHF.